This T cell receptor beta chain was identified in a study of cytomegalovirus exposure and HLA in healthy donors. About the research overall: The use of the same platform for the approximately 110 validation repertoires and the approximately 730 first-cohort repertoires was reported by a later analysis.

Findings and caveats of the study: The CMV antigen specificity of a few CMV-associated chains was confirmed through in vitro analysis.

With 8 bases clipped from V and 1 base from J, the junction kept 8 bases outside the gene matches. There are 14 residues in the CDR3. Germline V gives CDR1 MDHEN, CDR2 SYDVKM. Note on this clone: Its specificity is not known.

Some clones are missing from TCRdb's copy, which holds only in-frame ones; the method was immunoSEQ multiplex PCR. The sample records about 160,000 clones, roughly nine tenths being singletons. The clonotype was recovered from a man between 18 and 29 years old in good health and CMV-seropositive. The chain combines TRBV28 with TRBJ2-7; 7 bases match TRBD2. The sample comprised PBMCs. This CDR3 is CASAGEGMSYEQYF. The CDR3 bases are TGTGCCAGCGCGGGAGAGGGGATGTCCTACGAGCAGTACTTC.